The present entry profiles one TCR beta chain with its context. The antigen is not known. This CDR3 is built from 17 residues. The trim removed 3 bases at V and 0 bases at J, leaving 10 bases unmatched. Germline V gives CDR1 LGHNA, CDR2 YNFKEQ. The data stem from a study of shared clonotypes between healthy human individuals. In the study overall: Each donor's CD8 memory used one plate, CD8 naive two, each CD4 subset three.

General study points: It was observed that 5% to 6.5% of naive CD4 clonotypes were shared across a handful of donors. The genetic and exposure-history diversity represented was limited by few donors.

Naivety among CD8 cells was defined by CD45RO negativity and positive CCR7 selection, thereby excluding terminally differentiated effector memory CD45RA+ cells. Clones were sequenced by immunoSEQ multiplex PCR, and TCRdb holds only the in-frame ones, with some missing. Of more than 2 million clones listed, 80% to 95% are singletons. The receptor's source is a man between 18 and 29 years old in good health. Some clones in this sample may be carry-over from other donors' samples. The chain couples TRBV4-2 to TRBJ2-7, with 8 nucleotides matching TRBD2. The sample comprised naive CD8+ T cells from PBMCs. CDR3: CASSHSYSGGSSYEQYF. In DNA, the CDR3 is TGTGCCAGCAGCCACTCCTACAGCGGGGGAAGCTCCTACGAGCAGTACTTC.